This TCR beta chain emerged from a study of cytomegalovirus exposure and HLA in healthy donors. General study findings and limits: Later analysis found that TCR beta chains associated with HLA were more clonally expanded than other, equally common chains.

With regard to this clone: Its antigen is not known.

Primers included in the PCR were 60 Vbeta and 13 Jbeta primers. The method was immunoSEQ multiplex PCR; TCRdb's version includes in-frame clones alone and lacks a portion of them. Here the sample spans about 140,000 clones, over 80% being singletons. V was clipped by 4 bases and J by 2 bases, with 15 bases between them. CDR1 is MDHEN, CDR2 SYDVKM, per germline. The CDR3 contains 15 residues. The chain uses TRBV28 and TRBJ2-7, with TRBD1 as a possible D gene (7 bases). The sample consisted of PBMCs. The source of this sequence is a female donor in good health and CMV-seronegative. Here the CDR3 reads CASSSSRGRTYEQYF. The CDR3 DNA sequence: TGTGCCAGCAGTTCCTCCAGGGGGAGGACCTACGAGCAGTACTTC. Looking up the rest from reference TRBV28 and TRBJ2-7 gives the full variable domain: DVKVTQSSRYLVKRTGEKVFLECVQDMDHENMFWYRQDPGLGLRLIYFSYDVKMKEKGDIPEGYSVSREKKERFSLILESASTNQTSMYLCASSSSRGRTYEQYFGPGTRLTVT.